This record covers a single T cell receptor (beta chain). What it binds is not known. Evenly divided among several immunoSEQ plates was the genomic DNA of each subset. In the authors' workflow: ImmunoSEQ supplied junction-only sequences lacking quality scores, so filtering was different. Produced via immunoSEQ multiplex PCR; TCRdb's table is partial and in-frame only. That table is the source of V, J and clone size, and D and trimming were worked out from the DNA. The table records millions of clones, over 85% of them present only once. These data originate in a study of shared clonotypes between healthy human individuals. Study outcomes and limitations: Some clonotypes were shared by all four sorted-subset donors, while others were not shared. The non-shared ones had lower generation probabilities than the shared ones. It was expected that sequencing depth would affect clonotype sharing among donors.

The V segment lost 3 bases and the J segment 8 bases; nucleotides outside the gene matches: 9. CDR1 is SEHNR and CDR2 is FQNEAQ in the germline V gene (reference sequence). The CDR3 extends over 14 amino acids. The origin of this receptor is a man between 18 and 29 years old in good health. J is TRBJ1-2 and V is TRBV7-9; 7 bases align to TRBD1. The sample was naive CD4+ T cells sorted from blood. The sample's subset: CD45RA+ positively selected. The CDR3 DNA reads as TGTGCCAGCAGCTTCTTGTCGGAGGGGGCCGGCTACACCTTC. This codes for CASSFLSEGAGYTF.